A single sample is the source of the 20 T cell receptor beta chains below, sequenced in a study of shared clonotypes between healthy human individuals. Produced via immunoSEQ multiplex PCR; TCRdb's table is partial and in-frame only. The sample holds 450,000 to 500,000 clones, 81% seen once. The material sequenced was PBMCs. The origin of the receptors is a middle-aged woman in good health. Some clones in this sample may be carry-over from other donors' samples.

About this clone itself: At the DNA level, this CDR3 is encoded by other sequences in the same sample as well. The chain is built from TRBV7-9 and TRBJ1-3; unclear D gene. CDR3 size: 12 residues. Germline CDR1 and CDR2: SEHNR and FQNEAQ (reference sequence). V gave up 1 base and J gave up 4 bases, with 2 bases separating them. CDR3 sequence reads: CASSLGGNTIYF. In DNA, the CDR3 is TGTGCCAGCAGCTTAGGAGGAAACACCATATATTTT.

The count of this clone is one. This likely stems from a read error, as it lies one base from a far larger clone. Other DNA sequences in the sample encode the same CDR3. The chain links TRBV6-1 to TRBJ2-6, with D unclear. Germline assignment: CDR1 MNHNS and CDR2 SASEGT. CDR3 length: 15 amino acids. The CDR3 reads CASSPEISGANVLTF. The CDR3 DNA is TGTGCCAGCAGTCCCGAAATCTCTGGTGCCAACGTCCTGACTTTC.

The count of this clone is one. The chain has TRBV30 and TRBJ2-5, with 7 bases identical to TRBD1. J was trimmed by 2 bases and V by 2 bases; bases with no gene match: 5. CDR3 length equals 14 residues. Per the germline V gene, CDR1 is GTSNPN and CDR2 is SVGIG (reference sequence). The CDR3, as DNA: TGTGCCTGGAGTCCGGACAGGCTACAAGAGACCCAGTACTTC. Translated: CAWSPDRLQETQYF. Variable domain in full (rest from reference TRBV30 and TRBJ2-5): SQTIHQWPATLVQPVGSPLSLECTVEGTSNPNLYWYRQAAGRGLQLLFYSVGIGQISSEVPQNLSASRPQDRQFILSSKKLLLSDSGFYLCAWSPDRLQETQYFGPGTRLLVL.

The rearrangement links TRBV28 to TRBJ1-2; 7 bases line up with TRBD1. Germline values: CDR1 MDHEN, CDR2 SYDVKM. There are 14 residues in the CDR3. V was clipped by 2 bases and J by 4 bases; unmatched bases: 4. The CDR3 region is CASSLSHRGYGYTF. The CDR3 DNA reads TGTGCCAGCAGTTTAAGTCACAGGGGCTATGGCTACACCTTC.

The genes are TRBV7-8 and TRBJ2-7; 7 positions match TRBD2. V trimming: 4 bases; J trimming: 3 bases; junction bases outside the gene matches: 9. Germline CDR1 SGHVS, CDR2 FQNEAQ. This CDR3 region has 15 residues. CDR3 in DNA: TGTGCCAGCAGCTCTTCCGGGACTAAGTTCTACGAGCAGTACTTC. The encoded protein is CASSSSGTKFYEQYF.

The rearrangement uses TRBV11-2 and TRBJ1-2; 11 positions match TRBD1. The CDR3 contains 14 residues. V was clipped by 5 bases and J by 6 bases; unmatched bases: 5. Germline V lookup: CDR1 SGHAT, CDR2 FQNNGV. CDR3 bases: TGTGCCAGCAGCCTGGACAGGGGGCAGGATGGCTACACCTTC. Translated, it gives CASSLDRGQDGYTF.

This clone is a singleton in its sample. The junction shows a germline mismatch at one end, possibly a read error. This chain joins TRBV10-3 and TRBJ1-5, with D possibly matching TRBD1 (5 bases). This CDR3 region has 14 residues. Germline-derived CDR1 and CDR2 are ENHRY and SYGVKD. In DNA form, the CDR3 reads TGTGCCAGCAGTTCAGTGGGGCCCAATCAGCCCCAGCATTTT. Its translation: CASSSVGPNQPQHF.

The gene calls are TRBV6-5 and TRBJ1-1; D is undetermined. Per the germline V gene, CDR1 is MNHEY and CDR2 is SVGAGI. Trimming removed 5 bases from V and 1 base from J, with 11 bases in between. The CDR3 consists of 14 residues. The CDR3 DNA reads as TGTGCCAGCAGTACCCGGGTACGGAACACTGAAGCTTTCTTT. This codes for CASSTRVRNTEAFF.

This chain connects TRBV7-7 to TRBJ2-5; D not certain. Trimming left V 4 bases short and J 5 bases short, with 8 bases between. This CDR3 has 12 residues. Germline V gene sequence: CDR1 SSHAT, CDR2 FNYEAQ (reference sequence). For the CDR3, the DNA is TGTGCCAGCAGCTCCTTGGGGGAGACCCAGTACTTC. Protein sequence: CASSSLGETQYF.

Worth noting for this clone: This likely traces to a read error, being one base from a far larger clone. The chain is built from TRBV7-9 and TRBJ1-5; possibly TRBD1 for D (6 bases). The germline gives CDR1 SEHNR, CDR2 FQNEAQ (reference sequence). CDR3 size: 18 residues. In nucleotides, the CDR3 is TGTGCCAGCAGCTTGGTAGGAGGGGGACTTACGAGCAGTCAGCCCCAGCATTTT. Its translation: CASSLVGGGLTSSQPQHF. The variable domain in full, with the rest retrieved from reference TRBV7-9 and TRBJ1-5, is DTGVSQNPRHKITKRGQNVTFRCDPISEHNRLYWYRQTLGQGPEFLTYFQNEAQLEKSRLLSDRFSAERPKGSFSTLEIQRTEQGDSAMYLCASSLVGGGLTSSQPQHFGDGTRLSIL.

Comments on this clone: This is likely a read error, given that the CDR3 carries no conserved phenylalanine or tryptophan at its end. The chain combines TRBV25-1 with TRBJ2-2; D not resolved. The V end lost 1 base, the J end lost 9 bases, and 6 bases lay between the germline ends. The V gene's germline CDR1 is MGHDK and CDR2 SYGVNS. This CDR3 has 12 amino acids. The CDR3 protein is CASSESTRELFS. CDR3 in DNA: TGTGCCAGCAGTGAATCTACCAGGGAGCTGTTTTCT.

J is TRBJ1-2 and V is TRBV6-5; 12 bases match TRBD1. V lost 2 bases to trimming and J lost 8 bases; unmatched junction nucleotides: 6. This CDR3 is 15 amino acids long. In germline, CDR1 is MNHEY, CDR2 SVGAGI. CDR3 protein: CASSYKGQGATGYTF. CDR3 sequence (DNA): TGTGCCAGCAGTTACAAGGGACAGGGGGCGACCGGCTACACCTTC.

The rearrangement joins TRBV6-5 to TRBJ1-1, with a tentative D call TRBD1 (6 bases). The length of the CDR3 is 13 residues. V was cut by 3 bases and J by 6 bases, with 11 bases left in between. Germline CDR1 and CDR2: MNHEY and SVGAGI. CDR3 coding DNA: TGTGCCAGCAGTTATAGGGGGAATGCTGAAGCTTTCTTT. As protein: CASSYRGNAEAFF.

The chain links TRBV28 to TRBJ2-7, with 7 bases aligning to TRBD1. Germline V lookup: CDR1 MDHEN, CDR2 SYDVKM. This CDR3 has 13 amino acids. The V gene end was trimmed by 6 bases and the J gene end by 2 bases; junction bases not matched to a gene: 4. CDR3 amino acids: CASRDGTAYEQYF. The CDR3 DNA follows: TGTGCCAGCAGGGACGGGACAGCCTACGAGCAGTACTTC.

This chain uses TRBV18 with TRBJ2-7; D call uncertain. Trimming pared 2 bases from V and 7 bases from J, leaving 6 bases between. The CDR3 consists of 11 residues. Per the germline V gene, CDR1 is KGHSH and CDR2 is LQKENI. The CDR3 DNA follows: TGTGCCAGCTCACCAGGGCTTGAGCAGTACTTC. As protein: CASSPGLEQYF. The entire variable domain, with the rest obtained from reference TRBV18 and TRBJ2-7, is as follows: NAGVMQNPRHLVRRRGQEARLRCSPMKGHSHVYWYRQLPEEGLKFMVYLQKENIIDESGMPKERFSAEFPKEGPSILRIQQVVRGDSAAYFCASSPGLEQYFGPGTRLTVT.

About this clone: This may stem from a read error, because a much larger clone lies one nucleotide away. The same CDR3 arises from other DNA sequences in this sample as well. V is TRBV7-2 and J is TRBJ2-3, with D maybe TRBD2 (7 bases). Germline lookup yields CDR1 SGHTA and CDR2 FQGNSA. CDR3 size: 16 residues. The V and J ends lost 1 base and 7 bases respectively, with 18 bases between them. CDR3 DNA sequence: TGTGCCAGCAGCTTAGTGCTACGGGGGGCGTTGAATACGCAGTATTTT. It specifies CASSLVLRGALNTQYF.

The rearrangement joins TRBV6-1 to TRBJ2-1; possible D gene TRBD1, 6 bases. CDR1 and CDR2 from the germline V gene are MNHNS and SASEGT. CDR3 size: 15 residues. Trimming took off 8 bases at V and 0 bases at J, with 14 bases between the two ends. DNA of the CDR3: TGTGCCAGCCTAGGGGGTTGGGGCTCCTACAATGAGCAGTTCTTC. Its translation is CASLGGWGSYNEQFF.

This chain joins TRBV4-3 and TRBJ2-7; the D gene could be TRBD1 or TRBD2 (5 bases each). The V end lost 3 bases, the J end lost 7 bases, and 22 bases lay between the germline ends. Germline V CDR1 and CDR2: LGHNA, YSLEER. CDR3 size: 16 residues. The CDR3 DNA sequence: TGCGCCAGCAGCCAGGAAAACCCGGGGCTAACGGGGGAGCAGTACTTC. It translates to CASSQENPGLTGEQYF.

A few counts support this clone. A much larger clone lies one base from this, so it may be a read error. This sample includes further DNA sequences coding for the same CDR3. V and J are TRBV11-2 and TRBJ2-3; D gene uncertain. Germline V gene sequence: CDR1 SGHAT, CDR2 FQNNGV. V was clipped by 2 bases and J by 4 bases, with 16 bases between them. This CDR3 region has 16 residues. The CDR3 here is CASSLRRAVRADTQYF. The CDR3, as DNA: TGTGCCAGCAGCTTAAGAAGGGCTGTACGCGCAGATACGCAGTATTTT. The full variable domain, in which reference TRBV11-2 and TRBJ2-3 provide the parts outside the CDR3, is EAGVAQSPRYKIIEKRQSVAFWCNPISGHATLYWYQQILGQGPKLLIQFQNNGVVDDSQLPKDRFSAERLKGVDSTLKIQPAKLEDSAVYLCASSLRRAVRADTQYFGPGTRLTVL.

CDR3 bases: TGTGCCAGCAGCTCCCGCGCGGGAAGGTGGGGGCAGTTCTTC. Amino acid sequence: CASSSRAGRWGQFF. The chain combines TRBV7-8 with TRBJ2-1; possible D gene TRBD2, 6 bases. The germline V and J ends were trimmed by 4 bases and 12 bases, with 19 bases remaining between them. This CDR3 comprises 14 residues. CDR1 and CDR2 (germline): SGHVS, FQNEAQ.